The 17 T cell receptor beta chains listed next were all sequenced from one sample in a study of cytomegalovirus exposure and HLA in healthy donors. PCR amplification relied on 60 Vbeta primers (plus 13 Jbeta primers). The data were produced by immunoSEQ multiplex PCR, yet TCRdb's version contains in-frame clones alone and is incomplete. This sample has around 100,000 clones, with less than 85% found just once. Sequencing was carried out using PBMCs. These receptor sequences come from a woman in her sixties in good health and CMV-seropositive.

CDR3 protein: CAISERDSLYEQYF. Here the CDR3 DNA reads TGTGCCATCAGTGAAAGGGACTCCCTCTACGAGCAGTACTTC. This chain uses TRBV10-3 with TRBJ2-7, with D maybe TRBD2 (6 bases). Germline loops: CDR1 ENHRY, CDR2 SYGVKD. V shed 3 bases and J shed 3 bases, with 12 bases lying between them. The CDR3 length is 14 residues.

This sequence joins TRBV5-1 and TRBJ2-2; TRBD1 is a possible D gene (5 bases). This CDR3 is 15 amino acids long. Between the trimmed V and J ends, which lost 4 bases and 5 bases, there was a span of 15 bases. Germline CDR1 and CDR2: SGHRS and YFSETQ. The CDR3 sequence: CASSPTVAGTGELFF. CDR3 nucleotides: TGCGCCAGCAGCCCGACGGTGGCAGGGACCGGGGAGCTGTTTTTT.

The chain recombines TRBV25-1 with TRBJ2-1; D call uncertain. V lost 10 bases, J lost 8 bases, and 12 bases lay in between. This CDR3 region has 11 residues. CDR1 and CDR2 from the germline V gene are MGHDK and SYGVNS. The CDR3 region has the DNA TGTGCCACCGAGACTCGCGATGAGCAGTTCTTC. Its translation is CATETRDEQFF.

The table lists this clone with a few counts. This chain uses TRBV15 with TRBJ2-3, with D possibly matching TRBD1 (5 bases). Germline V CDR1 and CDR2: LNHNV, YYDKDF (reference sequence). Between the trimmed V and J ends, which lost 6 bases and 5 bases, there was a span of 9 bases. The CDR3 length is 12 residues. CDR3 in DNA: TGTGCCACCAGTCAGGGTAGAGATACGCAGTATTTT. Encoded protein: CATSQGRDTQYF.

This sequence joins TRBV27 and TRBJ1-6; D uncertain. V was cut by 7 bases and J by 3 bases, with 7 bases left in between. The CDR3 extends over 13 amino acids. The germline CDR1 and CDR2 sequences are MNHEY and SMNVEV (reference sequence). The CDR3 bases are TGTGCCAGCACCACATTCTATAATTCACCCCTCCACTTT. Its protein is CASTTFYNSPLHF.

V gene TRBV14 combines with J gene TRBJ2-7; 13 bases are shared with TRBD2. The J segment lost 7 bases and the V segment lost 8 bases, leaving 20 bases of the junction unmatched. This CDR3 is built from 18 residues. Germline-derived CDR1 and CDR2 are SGHDN and FVKESK. CDR3 DNA sequence: TGTGCCAGCTCGAATTATCGGGGACTAGCGGGACGACCGATAGAGCAGTACTTC. Protein: CASSNYRGLAGRPIEQYF.

This chain joins TRBV7-9 and TRBJ2-7; TRBD1 aligns across 7 bases. This CDR3 region has 14 residues. The V gene's germline CDR1 is SEHNR and CDR2 FQNEAQ (reference sequence). The trim removed 5 bases at V and 0 bases at J, leaving 4 bases unmatched. CDR3 nucleotides: TGTGCCAGCAGCAGGACAGGAGGCTCCTACGAGCAGTACTTC. Its translation is CASSRTGGSYEQYF. Looking up the rest from reference TRBV7-9 and TRBJ2-7 gives the full variable domain: DTGVSQNPRHKITKRGQNVTFRCDPISEHNRLYWYRQTLGQGPEFLTYFQNEAQLEKSRLLSDRFSAERPKGSFSTLEIQRTEQGDSAMYLCASSRTGGSYEQYFGPGTRLTVT.

V usage is TRBV2 and J usage is TRBJ2-7; the match to TRBD2 covers 8 bases. The CDR3 contains 13 residues. The V gene's germline CDR1 is SNHLY and CDR2 FYNNEI. With 6 bases clipped from V and 8 bases from J, the junction kept 9 bases outside the gene matches. CDR3 in DNA: TGTGCCAGCAGGGACACGGGCGGGGGGAAGCAGTACTTC. Its translation is CASRDTGGGKQYF.

The chain carries TRBV5-1 and TRBJ2-1; 11 bases agree with TRBD2. CDR1 is SGHRS, CDR2 YFSETQ, per germline. Losses at the gene ends were 4 bases for V and 8 bases for J; bases not matched to a gene: 8. This CDR3 is 15 amino acids long. CDR3 nucleotide sequence: TGCGCCAGCAGCCCAACTAGCGGGAGTCACTATGAGCAGTTCTTC. This encodes CASSPTSGSHYEQFF.

The chain uses TRBV28 and TRBJ2-7, with 9 positions matching TRBD2. The CDR3 extends over 13 amino acids. The J segment lost 7 bases and the V segment lost 8 bases, leaving 9 bases of the junction unmatched. The V gene's germline CDR1 is MDHEN and CDR2 SYDVKM. The CDR3 here is CASYVAGEREQYF. The CDR3 coding sequence is TGTGCCAGCTACGTAGCGGGAGAGAGAGAGCAGTACTTC.

This clone was counted once. The J gene is TRBJ2-1, the V gene TRBV5-1, with TRBD2 matching over 13 bases. CDR3 length: 14 amino acids. From germline, CDR1 is SGHRS and CDR2 YFSETQ. Germline trimming cut 7 bases from V and 8 bases from J; bases unmatched to any gene: 6. The CDR3 loop is CASPGTSGIYEQFF. Written as DNA, the CDR3 is TGCGCCAGCCCCGGGACTAGCGGGATCTATGAGCAGTTCTTC.

For the CDR3, the DNA is TGTGCCAGCAATAGGGGGTCCGCTAATGAAAAACTGTTTTTT. Encoded protein: CASNRGSANEKLFF. J is TRBJ1-4 and V is TRBV9, with D possibly being TRBD1 (6 bases). Trimming removed 6 bases at V and 3 bases at J, with 12 bases between. This CDR3 has 14 residues. From germline, CDR1 is SGDLS and CDR2 YYNGEE.

This clone is a singleton in its sample. The chain uses TRBV7-3 and TRBJ1-2, with a tentative D call TRBD1 (5 bases). Trimming left V 4 bases short and J 8 bases short, with 23 bases between. This CDR3 has 16 residues. In germline, CDR1 is SGHTA, CDR2 FQGTGA. The CDR3: CASSSTAGTGLEGYTF. In DNA form, the CDR3 reads TGTGCCAGCAGCTCGACGGCCGGGACGGGACTGGAGGGCTACACCTTC.

The CDR3 nucleotides read TGTGCCAGCAGTGGGGTCCGGGGTCTCTACTTC. This gives the protein CASSGVRGLYF. V usage is TRBV2 and J usage is TRBJ2-5, with a weak D call TRBD2 (5 bases). The CDR3 has 11 amino acids. Germline assignment: CDR1 SNHLY and CDR2 FYNNEI. Trimming removed 4 bases at V and 14 bases at J, with 14 bases between.

In the case of this clone: The sample has other DNA sequences that encode this CDR3 too. The chain recombines TRBV20-1 with TRBJ2-7; perhaps TRBD1 as D (5 bases). V was shortened by 6 bases and J by 3 bases, with 9 bases between the two germline ends. The CDR3 consists of 11 residues. Germline lookup yields CDR1 DFQATT and CDR2 SNEGSKA (reference sequence). The CDR3 nucleotides are TGCAGTGCCAAAGACAGCTACGAGCAGTACTTC. Its protein is CSAKDSYEQYF.

This rearrangement joins TRBV28 to TRBJ1-2; TRBD1 aligns across 9 bases. The CDR3 is 17 amino acids. The junction had 9 bases not matched to a gene; V was cut back by 2 bases and J by 2 bases. The germline V gene encodes CDR1 MDHEN and CDR2 SYDVKM. The CDR3 loop is CASSLLQRTGANYGYTF. CDR3 bases: TGTGCCAGCAGTTTACTCCAAAGGACAGGGGCAAACTATGGCTACACCTTC.

The chain has TRBV11-2 and TRBJ2-4; D remains unclear. Trimming took off 4 bases at V and 7 bases at J, with 5 bases between the two ends. The germline gives CDR1 SGHAT, CDR2 FQNNGV. The CDR3 covers 11 residues. CDR3 amino acids: CASSSSNIQYF. In DNA, the CDR3 is TGTGCCAGCAGCTCTAGTAACATTCAGTACTTC.